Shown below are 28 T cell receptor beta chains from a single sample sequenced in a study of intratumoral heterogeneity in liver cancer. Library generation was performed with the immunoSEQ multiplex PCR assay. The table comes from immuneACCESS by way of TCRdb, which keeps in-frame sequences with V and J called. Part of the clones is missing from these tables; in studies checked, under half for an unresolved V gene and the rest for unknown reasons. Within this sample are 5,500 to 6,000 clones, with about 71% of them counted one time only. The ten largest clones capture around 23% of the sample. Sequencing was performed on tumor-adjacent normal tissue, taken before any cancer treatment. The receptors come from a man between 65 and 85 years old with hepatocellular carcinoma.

The CDR3 region has the DNA TGTGCCAGCAGTTACCACGAGGGGGAGGGGTTAACCTACGAGCAGTACGTC. As protein: CASSYHEGEGLTYEQYV. The rearrangement joins TRBV6-7 to TRBJ2-7, with D possibly matching TRBD2 (7 bases). TRBV6-7 qualifies as an ORF whose function is uncertain. V was cut by 2 bases and J by 2 bases, with 19 bases left in between. This CDR3 region has 17 residues.

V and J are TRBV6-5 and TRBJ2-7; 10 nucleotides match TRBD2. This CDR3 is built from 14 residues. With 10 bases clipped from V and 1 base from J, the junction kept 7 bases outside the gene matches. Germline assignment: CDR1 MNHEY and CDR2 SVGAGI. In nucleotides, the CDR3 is TGTGCCATGAGAGGACTAGCGGTATCCTACGAGCAGTACGTC. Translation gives CAMRGLAVSYEQYV.

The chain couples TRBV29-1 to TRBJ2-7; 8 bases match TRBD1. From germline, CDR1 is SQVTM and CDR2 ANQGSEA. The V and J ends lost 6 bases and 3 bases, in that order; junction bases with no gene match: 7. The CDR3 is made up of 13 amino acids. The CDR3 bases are TGCAGCGTCAATCCAGGGGGCGGCTACGAGCAGTACTTC. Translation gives CSVNPGGGYEQYF.

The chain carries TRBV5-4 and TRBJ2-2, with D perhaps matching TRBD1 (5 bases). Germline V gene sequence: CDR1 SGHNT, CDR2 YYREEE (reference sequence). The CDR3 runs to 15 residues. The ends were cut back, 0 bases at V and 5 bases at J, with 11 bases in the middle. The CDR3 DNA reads TGTGCCAGCAGCTTGGTTCAGGGAAAAACCGGGGAGCTGTTTTTT. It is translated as CASSLVQGKTGELFF.

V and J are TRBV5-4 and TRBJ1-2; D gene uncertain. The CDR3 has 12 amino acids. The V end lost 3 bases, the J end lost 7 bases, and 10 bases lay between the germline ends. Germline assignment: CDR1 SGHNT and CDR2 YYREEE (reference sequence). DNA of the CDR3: TGTGCCAGCAGCTCCCCGGGTAGTGGCTACACCTTC. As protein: CASSSPGSGYTF.

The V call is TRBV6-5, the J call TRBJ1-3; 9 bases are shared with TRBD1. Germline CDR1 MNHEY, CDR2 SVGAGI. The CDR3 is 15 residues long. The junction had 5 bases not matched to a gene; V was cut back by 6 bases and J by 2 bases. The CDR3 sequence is CASSRTGGTGNTIYF. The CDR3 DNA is TGTGCCAGCAGCCGCACAGGGGGCACTGGAAACACCATATATTTT.

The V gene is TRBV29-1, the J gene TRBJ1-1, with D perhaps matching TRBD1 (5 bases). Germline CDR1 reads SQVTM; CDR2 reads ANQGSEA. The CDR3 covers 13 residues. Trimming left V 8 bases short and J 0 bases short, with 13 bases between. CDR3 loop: CSTPGLLNTEAFF. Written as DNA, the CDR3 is TGCAGCACCCCGGGACTCCTGAACACTGAAGCTTTCTTT.

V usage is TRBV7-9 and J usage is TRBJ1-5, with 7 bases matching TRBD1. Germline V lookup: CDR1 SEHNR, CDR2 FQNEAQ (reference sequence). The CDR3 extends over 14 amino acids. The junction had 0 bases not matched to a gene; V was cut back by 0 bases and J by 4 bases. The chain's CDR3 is CASSLAGQNQPQHF. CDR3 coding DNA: TGTGCCAGCAGCTTAGCGGGACAGAATCAGCCCCAGCATTTT. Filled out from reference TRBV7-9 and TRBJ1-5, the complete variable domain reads DTGVSQNPRHKITKRGQNVTFRCDPISEHNRLYWYRQTLGQGPEFLTYFQNEAQLEKSRLLSDRFSAERPKGSFSTLEIQRTEQGDSAMYLCASSLAGQNQPQHFGDGTRLSIL.

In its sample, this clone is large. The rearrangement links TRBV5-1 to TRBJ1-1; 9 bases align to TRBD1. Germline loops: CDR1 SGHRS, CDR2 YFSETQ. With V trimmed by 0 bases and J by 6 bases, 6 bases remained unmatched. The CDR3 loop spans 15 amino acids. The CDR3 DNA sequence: TGCGCCAGCAGCTTGGCCCAGGGACAGGGCGCTGAAGCTTTCTTT. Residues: CASSLAQGQGAEAFF.

The CDR3 sequence is CTSSQPTGRAPKLFF. CDR3 bases: TGCACCAGCAGCCAACCGACAGGGCGTGCGCCTAAACTGTTTTTT. This chain joins TRBV1 and TRBJ1-4; the table's TRBD1 call for D was not verified on the DNA. TRBV1 is termed a pseudogene. CDR3 length: 15 amino acids.

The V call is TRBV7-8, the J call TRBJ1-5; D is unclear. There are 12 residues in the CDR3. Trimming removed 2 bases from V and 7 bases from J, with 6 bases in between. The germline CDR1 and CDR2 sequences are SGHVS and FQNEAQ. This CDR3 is CASSLFGQPQHF. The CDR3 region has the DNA TGTGCCAGCAGCTTATTCGGGCAGCCCCAGCATTTT.

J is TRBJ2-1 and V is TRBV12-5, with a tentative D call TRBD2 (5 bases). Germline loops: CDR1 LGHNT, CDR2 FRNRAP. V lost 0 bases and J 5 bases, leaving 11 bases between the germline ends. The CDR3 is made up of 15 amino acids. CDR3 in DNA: TGTGCTAGTGGTTTGGTTGCCACTAGTAACAATGAGCAGTTCTTC. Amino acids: CASGLVATSNNEQFF.

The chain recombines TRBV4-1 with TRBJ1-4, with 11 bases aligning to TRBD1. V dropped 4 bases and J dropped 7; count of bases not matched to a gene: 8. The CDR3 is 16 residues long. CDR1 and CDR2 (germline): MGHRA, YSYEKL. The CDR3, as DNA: TGCGCCAGCAGCCTGGTATGGGACAGGGGGGTTGAAAAACTGTTTTTT. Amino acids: CASSLVWDRGVEKLFF.

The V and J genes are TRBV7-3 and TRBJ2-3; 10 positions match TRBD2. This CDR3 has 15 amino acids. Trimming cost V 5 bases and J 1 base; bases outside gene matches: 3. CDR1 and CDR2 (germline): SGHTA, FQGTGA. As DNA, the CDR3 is TGTGCCAGCAGCCCCGGGACTAGCGGCACAGATACGCAGTATTTT. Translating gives CASSPGTSGTDTQYF.

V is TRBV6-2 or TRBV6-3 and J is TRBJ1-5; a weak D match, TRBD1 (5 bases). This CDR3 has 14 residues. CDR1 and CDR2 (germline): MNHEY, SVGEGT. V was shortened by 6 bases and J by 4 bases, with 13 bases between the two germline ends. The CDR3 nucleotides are TGTGCCAGCAGCGACGGACACGAGAATCAGCCCCAGCATTTT. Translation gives CASSDGHENQPQHF.

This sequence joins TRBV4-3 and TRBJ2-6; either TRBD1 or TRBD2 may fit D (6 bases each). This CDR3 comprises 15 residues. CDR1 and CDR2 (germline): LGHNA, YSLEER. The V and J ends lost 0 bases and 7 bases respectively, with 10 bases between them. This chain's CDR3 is CASSQESGAANVLTF. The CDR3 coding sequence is TGCGCCAGCAGCCAAGAGTCGGGGGCTGCCAACGTCCTGACTTTC.

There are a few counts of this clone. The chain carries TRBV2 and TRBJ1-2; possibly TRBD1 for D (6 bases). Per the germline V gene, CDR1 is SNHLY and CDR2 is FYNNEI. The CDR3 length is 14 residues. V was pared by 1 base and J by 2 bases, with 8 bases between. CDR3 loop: CASSEDRVNYGYTF. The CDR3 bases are TGTGCCAGCAGTGAAGACAGGGTAAACTATGGCTACACCTTC.

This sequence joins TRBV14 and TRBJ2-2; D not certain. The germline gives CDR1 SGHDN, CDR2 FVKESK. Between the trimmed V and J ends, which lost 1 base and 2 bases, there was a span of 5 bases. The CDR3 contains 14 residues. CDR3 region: CASSQVGNTGELFF. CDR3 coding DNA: TGTGCCAGCAGCCAAGTGGGCAACACCGGGGAGCTGTTTTTT.

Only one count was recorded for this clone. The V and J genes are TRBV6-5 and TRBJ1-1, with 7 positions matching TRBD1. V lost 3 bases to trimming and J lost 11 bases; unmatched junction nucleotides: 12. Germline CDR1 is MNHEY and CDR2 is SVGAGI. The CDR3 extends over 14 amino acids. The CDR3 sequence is CASSYRGQARGAFF. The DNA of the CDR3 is TGTGCCAGCAGTTATCGCGGACAGGCCCGAGGGGCTTTCTTT.

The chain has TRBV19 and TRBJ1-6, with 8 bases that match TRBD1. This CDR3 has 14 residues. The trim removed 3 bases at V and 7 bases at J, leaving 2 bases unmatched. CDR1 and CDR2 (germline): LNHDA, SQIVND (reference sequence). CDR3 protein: CASSIPGGNSPLHF. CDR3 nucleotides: TGTGCCAGTAGTATCCCAGGGGGCAATTCACCCCTCCACTTT. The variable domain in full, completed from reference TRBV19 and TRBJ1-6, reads DGGITQSPKYLFRKEGQNVTLSCEQNLNHDAMYWYRQDPGQGLRLIYYSQIVNDFQKGDIAEGYSVSREKKESFPLTVTSAQKNPTAFYLCASSIPGGNSPLHFGNGTRLTVT.

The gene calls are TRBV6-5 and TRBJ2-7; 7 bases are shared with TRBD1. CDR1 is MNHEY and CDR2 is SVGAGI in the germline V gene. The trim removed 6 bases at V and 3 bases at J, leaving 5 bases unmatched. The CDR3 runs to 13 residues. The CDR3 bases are TGTGCCAGCAGCCGCGGACAGGACTACGAGCAGTACGTC. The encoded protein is CASSRGQDYEQYV.

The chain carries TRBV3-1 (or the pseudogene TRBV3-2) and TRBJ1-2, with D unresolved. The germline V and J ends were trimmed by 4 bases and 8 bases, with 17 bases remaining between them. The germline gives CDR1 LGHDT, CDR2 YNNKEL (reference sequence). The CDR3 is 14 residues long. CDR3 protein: CASSPLGSVVGYTF. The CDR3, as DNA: TGTGCCAGCAGCCCCCTCGGAAGTGTAGTCGGCTACACCTTC.

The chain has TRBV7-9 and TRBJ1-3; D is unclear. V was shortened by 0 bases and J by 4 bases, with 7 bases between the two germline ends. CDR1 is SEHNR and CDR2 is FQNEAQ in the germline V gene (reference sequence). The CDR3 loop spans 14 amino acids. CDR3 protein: CASSLAGSGNTIYF. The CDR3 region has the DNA TGTGCCAGCAGCTTAGCGGGATCCGGAAACACCATATATTTT. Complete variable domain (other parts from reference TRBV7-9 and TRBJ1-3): DTGVSQNPRHKITKRGQNVTFRCDPISEHNRLYWYRQTLGQGPEFLTYFQNEAQLEKSRLLSDRFSAERPKGSFSTLEIQRTEQGDSAMYLCASSLAGSGNTIYFGEGSWLTVV.

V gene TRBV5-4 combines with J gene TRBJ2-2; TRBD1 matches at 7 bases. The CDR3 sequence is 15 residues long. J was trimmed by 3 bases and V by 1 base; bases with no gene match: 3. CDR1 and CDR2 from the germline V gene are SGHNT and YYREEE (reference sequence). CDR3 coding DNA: TGTGCCAGCAGCTTGAGGGACAGCTACACCGGGGAGCTGTTTTTT. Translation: CASSLRDSYTGELFF.

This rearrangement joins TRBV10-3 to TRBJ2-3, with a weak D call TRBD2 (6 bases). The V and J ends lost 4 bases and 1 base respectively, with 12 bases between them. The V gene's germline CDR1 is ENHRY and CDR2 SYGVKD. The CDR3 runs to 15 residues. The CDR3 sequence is CAISGGGVGTDTQYF. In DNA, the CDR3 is TGTGCCATCAGTGGGGGCGGGGTAGGCACAGATACGCAGTATTTT.

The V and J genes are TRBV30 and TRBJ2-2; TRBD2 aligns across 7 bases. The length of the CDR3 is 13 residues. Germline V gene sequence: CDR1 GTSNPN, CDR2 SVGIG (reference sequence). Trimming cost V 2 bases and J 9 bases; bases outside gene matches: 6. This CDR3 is CAWSSGEGRELFF. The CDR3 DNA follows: TGTGCCTGGAGTTCGGGGGAGGGCCGGGAGCTGTTTTTT. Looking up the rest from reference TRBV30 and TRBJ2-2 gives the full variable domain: SQTIHQWPATLVQPVGSPLSLECTVEGTSNPNLYWYRQAAGRGLQLLFYSVGIGQISSEVPQNLSASRPQDRQFILSSKKLLLSDSGFYLCAWSSGEGRELFFGEGSRLTVL.

CDR3 sequence (DNA): TGTGCCAGCATCGAGGGTTTGAACACTGAAGCTTTCTTT. Translated, it gives CASIEGLNTEAFF. V gene TRBV7-9 combines with J gene TRBJ1-1, with D unclear. V dropped 7 bases and J dropped 0 bases, with 9 bases sitting between them. Germline CDR1 reads SEHNR; CDR2 reads FQNEAQ (reference sequence). This CDR3 contains 13 residues.

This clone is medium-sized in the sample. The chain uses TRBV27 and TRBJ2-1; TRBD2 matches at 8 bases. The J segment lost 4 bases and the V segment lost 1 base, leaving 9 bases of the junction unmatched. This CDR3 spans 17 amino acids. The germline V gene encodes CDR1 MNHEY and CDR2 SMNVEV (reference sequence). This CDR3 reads CASSLFSAGAGYNEQFF. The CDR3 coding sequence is TGTGCCAGCAGTTTATTTTCAGCGGGGGCAGGTTACAATGAGCAGTTCTTC.